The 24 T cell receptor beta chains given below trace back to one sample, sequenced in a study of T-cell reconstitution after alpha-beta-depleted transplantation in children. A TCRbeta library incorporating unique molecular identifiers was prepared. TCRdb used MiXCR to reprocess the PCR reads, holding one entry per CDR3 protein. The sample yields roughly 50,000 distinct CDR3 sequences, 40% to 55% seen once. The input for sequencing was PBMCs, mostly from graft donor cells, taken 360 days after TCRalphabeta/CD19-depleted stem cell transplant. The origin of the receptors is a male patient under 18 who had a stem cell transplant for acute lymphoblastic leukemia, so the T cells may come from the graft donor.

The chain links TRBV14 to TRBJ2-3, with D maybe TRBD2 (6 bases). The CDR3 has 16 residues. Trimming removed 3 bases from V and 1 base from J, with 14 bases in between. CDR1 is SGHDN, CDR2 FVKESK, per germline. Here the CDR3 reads CASSQGGDRRTDTQYF. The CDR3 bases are TGTGCCAGCAGCCAGGGCGGGGACCGTCGCACAGATACGCAGTATTTT.

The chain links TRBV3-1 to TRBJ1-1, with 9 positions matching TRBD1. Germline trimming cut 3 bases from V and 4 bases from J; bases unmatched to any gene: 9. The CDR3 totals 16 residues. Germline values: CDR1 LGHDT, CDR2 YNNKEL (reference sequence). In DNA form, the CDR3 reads TGTGCCAGCAGCCAGCCTTCCGGGACAGGGACCACTGAAGCTTTCTTT. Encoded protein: CASSQPSGTGTTEAFF.

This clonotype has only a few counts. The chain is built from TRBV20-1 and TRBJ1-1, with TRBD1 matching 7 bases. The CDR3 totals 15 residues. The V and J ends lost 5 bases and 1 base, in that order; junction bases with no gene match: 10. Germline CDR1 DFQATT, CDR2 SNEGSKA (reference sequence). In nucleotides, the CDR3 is TGCAGTGCTCCGTTGAGGGGGCGGTCGAACACTGAAGCTTTCTTT. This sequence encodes CSAPLRGRSNTEAFF.

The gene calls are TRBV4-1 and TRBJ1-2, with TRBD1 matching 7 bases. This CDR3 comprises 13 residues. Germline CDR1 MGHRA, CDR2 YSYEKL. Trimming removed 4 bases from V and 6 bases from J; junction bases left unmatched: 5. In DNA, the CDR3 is TGCGCCAGCAGCCCGACAGGGAAAGATGGCTACACCTTC. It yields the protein CASSPTGKDGYTF.

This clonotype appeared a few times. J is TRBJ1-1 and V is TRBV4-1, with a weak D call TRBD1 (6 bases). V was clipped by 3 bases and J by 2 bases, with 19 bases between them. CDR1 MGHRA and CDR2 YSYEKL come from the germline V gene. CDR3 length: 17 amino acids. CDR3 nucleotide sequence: TGCGCCAGCAGCCAGGACGACAGGTCAACACGCAACACTGAAGCTTTCTTT. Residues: CASSQDDRSTRNTEAFF.

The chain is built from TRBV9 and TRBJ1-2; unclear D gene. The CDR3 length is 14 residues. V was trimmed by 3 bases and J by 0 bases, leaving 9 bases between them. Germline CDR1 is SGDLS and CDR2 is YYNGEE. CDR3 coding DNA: TGTGCCAGCAGCGAGGTCGGTCCTAACTATGGCTACACCTTC. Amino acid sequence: CASSEVGPNYGYTF.

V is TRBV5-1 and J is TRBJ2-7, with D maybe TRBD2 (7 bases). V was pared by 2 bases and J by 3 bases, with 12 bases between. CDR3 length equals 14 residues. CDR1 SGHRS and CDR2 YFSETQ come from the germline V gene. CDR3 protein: CASSLNREGYEQYF. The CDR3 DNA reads TGCGCCAGCAGCTTAAACAGGGAGGGCTACGAGCAGTACTTC.

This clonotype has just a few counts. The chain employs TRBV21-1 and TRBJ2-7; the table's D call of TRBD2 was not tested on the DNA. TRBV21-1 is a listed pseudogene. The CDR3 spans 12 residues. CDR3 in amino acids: CASDIDGGEQYF. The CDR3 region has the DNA TGTGCCAGCGACATAGACGGAGGCGAGCAGTACTTC.

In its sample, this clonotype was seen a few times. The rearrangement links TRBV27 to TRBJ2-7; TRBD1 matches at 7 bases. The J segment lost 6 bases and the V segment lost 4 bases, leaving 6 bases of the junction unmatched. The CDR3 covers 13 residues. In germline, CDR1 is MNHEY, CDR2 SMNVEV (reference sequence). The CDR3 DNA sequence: TGTGCCAGCAGTTACCGACAGGGTAGCGAGCAGTACTTC. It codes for CASSYRQGSEQYF.

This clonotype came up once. CDR3 sequence reads: CASTSRGETQYF. The CDR3 nucleotides read TGTGCCAGCACCTCCAGGGGAGAGACCCAGTACTTC. V gene TRBV28 combines with J gene TRBJ2-5; D is possibly TRBD1 (6 bases). With 7 bases removed from V and 4 bases from J, the gap between germline ends came to 10 bases. The germline gives CDR1 MDHEN, CDR2 SYDVKM. This CDR3 spans 12 amino acids.

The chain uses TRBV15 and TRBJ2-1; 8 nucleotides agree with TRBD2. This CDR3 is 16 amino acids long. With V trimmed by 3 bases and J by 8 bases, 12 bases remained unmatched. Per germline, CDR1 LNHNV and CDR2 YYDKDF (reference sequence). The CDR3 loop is CATSRGSGTRDDEQFF. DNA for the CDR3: TGTGCCACCAGCAGGGGGTCCGGGACTAGGGACGATGAGCAGTTCTTC.

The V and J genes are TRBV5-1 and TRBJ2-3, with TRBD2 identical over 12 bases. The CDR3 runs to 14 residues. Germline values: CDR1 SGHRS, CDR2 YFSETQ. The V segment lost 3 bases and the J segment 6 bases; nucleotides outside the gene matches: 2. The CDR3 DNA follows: TGCGCCAGCAGCTCGACTAGCGGGAGCGATACGCAGTATTTT. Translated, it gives CASSSTSGSDTQYF.

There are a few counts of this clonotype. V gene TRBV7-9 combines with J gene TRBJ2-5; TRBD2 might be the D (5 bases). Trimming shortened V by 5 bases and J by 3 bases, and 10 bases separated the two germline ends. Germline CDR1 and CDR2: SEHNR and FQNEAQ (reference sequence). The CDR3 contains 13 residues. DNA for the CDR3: TGTGCCAGCAGCCCTCCAGCGGAAGAGACCCAGTACTTC. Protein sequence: CASSPPAEETQYF.

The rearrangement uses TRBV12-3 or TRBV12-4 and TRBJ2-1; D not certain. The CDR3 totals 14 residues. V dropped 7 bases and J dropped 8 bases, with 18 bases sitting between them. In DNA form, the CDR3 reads TGTGCCAGCACCCCGGAACTAAGAATGGATGAGCAGTTCTTC. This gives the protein CASTPELRMDEQFF.

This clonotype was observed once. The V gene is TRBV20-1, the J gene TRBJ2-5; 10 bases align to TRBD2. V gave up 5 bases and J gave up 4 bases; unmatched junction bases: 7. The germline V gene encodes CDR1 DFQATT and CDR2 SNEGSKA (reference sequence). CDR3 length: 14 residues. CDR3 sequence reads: CSAAPLAGLETQYF. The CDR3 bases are TGCAGTGCTGCCCCACTAGCGGGATTAGAGACCCAGTACTTC.

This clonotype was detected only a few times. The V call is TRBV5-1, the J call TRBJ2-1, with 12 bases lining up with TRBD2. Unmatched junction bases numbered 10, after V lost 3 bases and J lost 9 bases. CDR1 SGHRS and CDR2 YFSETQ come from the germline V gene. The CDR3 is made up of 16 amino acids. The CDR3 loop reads CASSSSTSGRQGEQFF. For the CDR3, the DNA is TGCGCCAGCAGCTCGTCCACTAGCGGGAGGCAGGGTGAGCAGTTCTTC.

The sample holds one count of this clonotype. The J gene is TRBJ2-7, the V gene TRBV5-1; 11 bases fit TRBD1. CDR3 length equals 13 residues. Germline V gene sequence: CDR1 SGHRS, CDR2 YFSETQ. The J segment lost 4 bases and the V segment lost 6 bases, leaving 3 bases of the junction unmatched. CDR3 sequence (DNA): TGCGCCAGCAACGGACAGGGGGCTTACGAGCAGTACTTC. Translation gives CASNGQGAYEQYF.

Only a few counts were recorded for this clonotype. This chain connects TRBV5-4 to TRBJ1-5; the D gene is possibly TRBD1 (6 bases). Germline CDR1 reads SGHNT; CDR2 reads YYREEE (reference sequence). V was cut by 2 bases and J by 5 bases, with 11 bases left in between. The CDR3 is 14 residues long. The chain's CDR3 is CASSLPGDDQPQHF. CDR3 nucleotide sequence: TGTGCCAGCAGCTTACCAGGGGACGATCAGCCCCAGCATTTT.

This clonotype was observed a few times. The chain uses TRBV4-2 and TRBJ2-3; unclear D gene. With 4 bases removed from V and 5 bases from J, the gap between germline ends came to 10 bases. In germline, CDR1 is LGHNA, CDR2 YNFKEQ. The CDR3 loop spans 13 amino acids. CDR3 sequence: CASSPTLGDTQYF. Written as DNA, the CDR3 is TGTGCCAGCAGCCCTACTCTAGGAGATACGCAGTATTTT.

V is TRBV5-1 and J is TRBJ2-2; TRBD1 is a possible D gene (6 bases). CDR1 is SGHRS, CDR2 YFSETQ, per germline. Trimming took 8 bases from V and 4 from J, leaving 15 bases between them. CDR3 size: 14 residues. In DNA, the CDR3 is TGCGCCAGGGGCCCTGGACAGCTCACCGGGGAGCTGTTTTTT. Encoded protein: CARGPGQLTGELFF.

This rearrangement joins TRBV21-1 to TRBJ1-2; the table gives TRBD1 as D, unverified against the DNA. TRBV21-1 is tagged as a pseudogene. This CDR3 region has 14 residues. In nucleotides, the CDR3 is TGTGCCAGCAGCTCAGAGGACAGGGCAAATGGCTACACCTTC. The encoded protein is CASSSEDRANGYTF.

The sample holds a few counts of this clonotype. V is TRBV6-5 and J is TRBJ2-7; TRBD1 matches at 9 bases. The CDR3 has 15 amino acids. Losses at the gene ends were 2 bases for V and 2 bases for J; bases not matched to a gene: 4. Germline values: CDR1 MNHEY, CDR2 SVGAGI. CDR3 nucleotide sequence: TGTGCCAGCAGTTACAGGACAGGGGCGCCCTACGAGCAGTACTTC. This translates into CASSYRTGAPYEQYF.

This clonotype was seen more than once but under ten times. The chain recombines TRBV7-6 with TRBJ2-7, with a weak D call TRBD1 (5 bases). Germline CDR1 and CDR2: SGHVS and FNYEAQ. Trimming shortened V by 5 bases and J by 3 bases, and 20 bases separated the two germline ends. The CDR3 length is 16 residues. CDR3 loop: CASSLGRGPPIYEQYF. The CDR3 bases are TGTGCCAGCAGCCTAGGTAGGGGCCCACCAATCTACGAGCAGTACTTC.

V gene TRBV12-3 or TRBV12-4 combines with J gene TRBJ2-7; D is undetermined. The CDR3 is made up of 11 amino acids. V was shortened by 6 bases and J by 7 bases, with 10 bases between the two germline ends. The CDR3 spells CASSPAGEQYF. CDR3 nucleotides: TGTGCCAGCAGCCCGGCCGGTGAGCAGTACTTC.